A selection of T cell receptor beta chains follows, all from one sample in a study of post-analysis software for immune sequencing data. From the PCR reads, TCRdb called clonotypes with MiXCR, one entry per CDR3 protein. The data contain some 700,000 distinct CDR3 sequences, around 60% of them singletons. The sequenced material came from blood. The receptor source for this set is a girl aged 2 to 10 with multiple sclerosis. Each CDR3 is given with its conserved first and last residue.

V	J	CDR3
TRBV20-1	TRBJ2-5	CSAIGTSGRETQYF
TRBV12-3/TRBV12-4	TRBJ1-2	CASKLHRNYGYTF
TRBV6-6	TRBJ2-1	CASSQGVLYNEQFF
TRBV5-6	TRBJ2-7	CASSLGRDPYEQYF
TRBV29-1	TRBJ1-2	CSVEGFGDSYSYTF
TRBV29-1	TRBJ2-1	CSGRQIGTNEQFF
TRBV4-3	TRBJ2-5	CASSQGTHETQYF
TRBV29-1	TRBJ2-1	CSVDSGGAGNEQFF
TRBV4-1	TRBJ2-5	CASSQKQGWETQYF
TRBV6-5	TRBJ2-1	CASSLRQGRYNEQFF
TRBV27	TRBJ2-1	CASSAGLGLRDEQFF
TRBV14	TRBJ2-7	CASSPRLLAEQYF
TRBV7-2	TRBJ1-6	CASSLRRGGDNSPLHF
TRBV12-3/TRBV12-4	TRBJ2-3	CASTRSGTSGREPLDTQYF
TRBV12-3/TRBV12-4	TRBJ2-1	CVSSPGLAGASGQFF
TRBV10-3	TRBJ2-3	CAIGRPEAGGPDTQYF
TRBV20-1	TRBJ1-5	CSARDEGVMGNQPQHF
TRBV11-2	TRBJ2-3	CASSHWTGTDTQYF
TRBV29-1	TRBJ2-7	CSGLRGSRPGTPQYF
TRBV15	TRBJ2-4	CATRGGATKNIQYF
TRBV20-1	TRBJ1-1	CSARPLWTGDFPYTEAFF
TRBV10-2	TRBJ2-5	CASSVSSSGNGQETQYF
TRBV10-3	TRBJ2-7	CAISEGLATLSYEQYF
TRBV12-3/TRBV12-4	TRBJ2-1	CASRQSYNEQFF
TRBV4-3	TRBJ2-3	CASSQDWGPFSTDTQYF
TRBV5-1	TRBJ1-1	CASSFGGTEAFF
TRBV7-9	TRBJ1-2	CASSLPGQGNYGYTF
TRBV9	TRBJ2-1	CASSPRLAGGRNEQFF
TRBV20-1	TRBJ2-1	CSAVDYNEQFF
TRBV10-3	TRBJ2-7	CAISVSTGTGGAYEQYF
TRBV6-1	TRBJ2-1	CASSEGYSPYNEQFF
TRBV7-2	TRBJ2-3	CASSRGLAGEDTQYF
TRBV7-9	TRBJ2-2	CASSLGRMNTGELFF
TRBV5-1	TRBJ2-1	CASSLGSLGGSSYNEQFF
TRBV28	TRBJ2-1	CASTSAKYNEQFF
TRBV7-2	TRBJ2-5	CASLSRGQETQYF
TRBV5-1	TRBJ1-2	CASSLNRVKEDGYTF
TRBV29-1	TRBJ1-2	CSVGHSGGRYGYTF
TRBV5-1	TRBJ2-5	CANSWGVTRRRQYF
TRBV5-1	TRBJ2-5	CASRRLAAEETQYF
TRBV5-1	TRBJ1-1	CASSLAPGQGEAFF
TRBV7-8	TRBJ2-1	CASSSDTYEQFF
TRBV7-9	TRBJ2-3	CASSPDRGRADTQYF
TRBV12-3/TRBV12-4	TRBJ1-2	CASSSSLGYRDSGTGYGYTF
TRBV29-1	TRBJ2-7	CSVDQDGAYEQYF
TRBV5-6	TRBJ1-4	CASSSPLDRINEKLFF
TRBV20-1	TRBJ2-3	CSAEIPGRGTDTQYF
TRBV2	TRBJ2-1	CASGDVSYNEQFF
TRBV20-1	TRBJ2-5	CSARAGGQGGGETQYF
TRBV7-8	TRBJ2-5	CASSLGPGQGQETQYF
TRBV20-1	TRBJ2-5	CSALQGGGQETQYF
TRBV15	TRBJ2-1	CATSQARHVNEQFF
TRBV7-3	TRBJ2-3	CASSLGGGRQTQYF
TRBV4-1	TRBJ2-1	CASSQVPIGETQFF
TRBV12-3/TRBV12-4	TRBJ2-1	CASRSGTDPYNEQFF
TRBV10-2	TRBJ2-1	CASSESEYNEQFF
TRBV15	TRBJ2-1	CATSEIRDNEQFF
TRBV4-1	TRBJ2-7	CASSHNQGAIYEQYF
TRBV6-5	TRBJ2-1	CASSFYRDNNEQFF
TRBV29-1	TRBJ2-1	CSVAGSDGYEQFF